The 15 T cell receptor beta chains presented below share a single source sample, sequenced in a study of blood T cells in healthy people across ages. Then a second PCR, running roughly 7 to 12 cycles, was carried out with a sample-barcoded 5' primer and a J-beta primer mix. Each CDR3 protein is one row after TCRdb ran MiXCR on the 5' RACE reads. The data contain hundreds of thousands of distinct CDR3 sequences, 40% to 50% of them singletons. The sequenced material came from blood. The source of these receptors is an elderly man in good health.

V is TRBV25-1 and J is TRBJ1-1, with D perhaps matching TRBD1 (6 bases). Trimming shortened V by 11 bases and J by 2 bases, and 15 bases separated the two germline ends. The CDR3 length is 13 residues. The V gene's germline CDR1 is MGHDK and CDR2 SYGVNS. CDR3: CASSHRVNTEAFF. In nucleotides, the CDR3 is TGTGCCTCGTCCCACAGGGTTAACACTGAAGCTTTCTTT.

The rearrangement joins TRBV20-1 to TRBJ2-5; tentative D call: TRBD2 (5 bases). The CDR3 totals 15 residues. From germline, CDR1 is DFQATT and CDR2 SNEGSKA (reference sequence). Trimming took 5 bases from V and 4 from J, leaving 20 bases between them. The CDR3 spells CSARKGGLGPETQYF. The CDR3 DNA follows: TGCAGTGCTCGAAAGGGCGGGTTAGGGCCAGAGACCCAGTACTTC.

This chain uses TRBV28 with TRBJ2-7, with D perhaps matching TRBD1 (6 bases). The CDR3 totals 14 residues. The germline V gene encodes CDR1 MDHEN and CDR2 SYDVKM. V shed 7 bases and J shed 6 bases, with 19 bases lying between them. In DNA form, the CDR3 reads TGTGCCAGCAACAAACAGGGAGTTAGTCCCGAGCAGTACTTC. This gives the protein CASNKQGVSPEQYF.

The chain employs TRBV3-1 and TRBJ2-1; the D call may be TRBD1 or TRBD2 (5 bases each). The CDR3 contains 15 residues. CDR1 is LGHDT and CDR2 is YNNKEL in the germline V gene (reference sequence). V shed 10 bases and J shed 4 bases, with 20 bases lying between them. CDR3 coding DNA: TGTGCCACCCAAATAGCTCCGGGACCTTACAATGAGCAGTTCTTC. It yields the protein CATQIAPGPYNEQFF.

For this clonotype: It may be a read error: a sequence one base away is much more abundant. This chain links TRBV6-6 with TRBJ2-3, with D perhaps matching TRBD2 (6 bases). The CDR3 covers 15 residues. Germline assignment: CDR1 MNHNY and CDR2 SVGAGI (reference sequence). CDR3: CASSSPSDYTDAQYF. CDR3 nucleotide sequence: TGTGCCAGCAGTTCCCCTAGCGATTACACAGATGCGCAGTATTTT.

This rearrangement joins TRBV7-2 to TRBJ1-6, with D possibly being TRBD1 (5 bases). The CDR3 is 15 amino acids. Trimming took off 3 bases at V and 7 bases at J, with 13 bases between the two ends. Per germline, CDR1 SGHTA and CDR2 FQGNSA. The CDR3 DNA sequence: TGTGCCAGCAGCTTTCGAGGGGACGGAAATTCACCCCTCCACTTT. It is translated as CASSFRGDGNSPLHF.

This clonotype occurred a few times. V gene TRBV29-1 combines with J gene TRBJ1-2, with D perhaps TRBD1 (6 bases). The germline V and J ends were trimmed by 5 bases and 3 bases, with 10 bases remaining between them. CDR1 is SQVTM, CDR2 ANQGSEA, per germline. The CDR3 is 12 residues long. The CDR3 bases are TGCAGCGTTAACCACAGGGACTATGGCTACACCTTC. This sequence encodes CSVNHRDYGYTF.

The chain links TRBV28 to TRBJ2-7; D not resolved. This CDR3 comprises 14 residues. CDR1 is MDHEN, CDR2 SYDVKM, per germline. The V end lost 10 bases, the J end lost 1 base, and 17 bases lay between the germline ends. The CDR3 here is CATLEPTSSYEQYF. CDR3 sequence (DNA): TGTGCCACCTTAGAACCTACCAGTTCCTACGAGCAGTACTTC. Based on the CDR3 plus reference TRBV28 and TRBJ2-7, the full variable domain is DVKVTQSSRYLVKRTGEKVFLECVQDMDHENMFWYRQDPGLGLRLIYFSYDVKMKEKGDIPEGYSVSREKKERFSLILESASTNQTSMYLCATLEPTSSYEQYFGPGTRLTVT.

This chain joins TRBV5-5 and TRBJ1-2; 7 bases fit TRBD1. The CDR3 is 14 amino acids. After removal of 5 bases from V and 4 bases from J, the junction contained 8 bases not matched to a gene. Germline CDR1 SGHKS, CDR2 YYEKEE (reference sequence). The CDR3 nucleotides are TGTGCCAGCAGGCCAGGGGGAGAGCTCTATGGCTACACCTTC. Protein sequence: CASRPGGELYGYTF.

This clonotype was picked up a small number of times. CDR3 protein: CASSLGTSGTGWELFF. CDR3 DNA: TGTGCCAGCAGCCTCGGGACTAGCGGTACCGGGTGGGAGCTGTTTTTT. The rearrangement uses TRBV12-3 or TRBV12-4 and TRBJ2-2; 11 nucleotides align to TRBD2. The CDR3 covers 16 residues. The ends lost 6 bases at V and 9 bases at J; junction bases unmatched: 12.

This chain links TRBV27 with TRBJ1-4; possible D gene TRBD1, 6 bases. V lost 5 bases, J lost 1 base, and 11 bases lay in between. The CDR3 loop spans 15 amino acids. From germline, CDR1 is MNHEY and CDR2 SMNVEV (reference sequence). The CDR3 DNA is TGTGCCAGCAGTCCTCACAGGGAAACTAATGAAAAACTGTTTTTT. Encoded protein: CASSPHRETNEKLFF. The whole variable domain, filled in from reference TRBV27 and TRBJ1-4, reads EAQVTQNPRYLITVTGKKLTVTCSQNMNHEYMSWYRQDPGLGLRQIYYSMNVEVTDKGDVPEGYKVSRKEKRNFPLILESPSPNQTSLYFCASSPHRETNEKLFFGSGTQLSVL.

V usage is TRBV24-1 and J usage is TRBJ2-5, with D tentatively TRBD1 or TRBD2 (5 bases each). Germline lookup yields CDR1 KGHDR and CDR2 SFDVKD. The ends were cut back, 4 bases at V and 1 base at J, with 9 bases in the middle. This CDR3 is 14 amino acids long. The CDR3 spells CATSEDGTQETQYF. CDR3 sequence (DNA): TGTGCCACCAGTGAAGACGGGACCCAAGAGACCCAGTACTTC.

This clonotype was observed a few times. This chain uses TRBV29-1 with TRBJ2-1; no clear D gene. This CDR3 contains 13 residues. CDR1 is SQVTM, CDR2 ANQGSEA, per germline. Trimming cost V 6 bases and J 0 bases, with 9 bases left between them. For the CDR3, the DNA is TGCAGCGTATTACCTCGCTCCTACAATGAGCAGTTCTTC. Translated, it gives CSVLPRSYNEQFF.

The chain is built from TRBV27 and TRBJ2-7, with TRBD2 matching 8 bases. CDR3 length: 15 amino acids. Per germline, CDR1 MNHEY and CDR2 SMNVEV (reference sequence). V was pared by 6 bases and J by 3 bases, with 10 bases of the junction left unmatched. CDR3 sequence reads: CASSLSGGRIYEQYF. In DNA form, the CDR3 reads TGTGCCAGCAGCCTAAGCGGGGGCCGGATCTACGAGCAGTACTTC.

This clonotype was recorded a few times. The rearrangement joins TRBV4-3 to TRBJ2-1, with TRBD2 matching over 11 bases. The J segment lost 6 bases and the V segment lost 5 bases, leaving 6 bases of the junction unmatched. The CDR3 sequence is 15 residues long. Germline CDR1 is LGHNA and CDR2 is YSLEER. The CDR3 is CASSLKGLAVNEQFF. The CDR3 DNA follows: TGCGCCAGCAGCTTAAAGGGACTAGCGGTCAATGAGCAGTTCTTC.